This TCR beta chain was found in a study of vaccination and CD4 T cells after COVID-19. The study sequenced cultured CD4+ T cell DNA using the Oncomine TCR Beta short-read assay. In TCRdb, the PCR reads were re-called with MiXCR into one record per CDR3 protein. The repertoire includes approximately 20,000 distinct CDR3 sequences, 55% to 70% of them detected once, and 6% to 9.5% sits in the top ten. The treatment here: approximately nine-day PBMC culture with coronavirus spike peptide pools or control peptides (ViraFEST assay). In the ViraFEST assay, peptide-pool expansion preceded TCR sequencing of expanded clonotypes. The V end lost 1 base, the J end lost 12 bases, and 16 bases lay between the germline ends. The germline gives CDR1 SGHAT, CDR2 FQNNGV. The CDR3 is made up of 13 amino acids. A word on this clonotype: The antigen is not known.

The chain combines TRBV11-2 with TRBJ2-7; D possibly corresponds to TRBD2 (6 bases). Sequenced sample: CD4+ T cells from blood, cultured in vitro. This TCR was sampled from a human donor who had recovered from COVID-19. The CDR3 reads CASSLVGPGLLYF. DNA of the CDR3: TGTGCCAGCAGCTTAGTGGGGCCGGGACTCCTGTACTTC.